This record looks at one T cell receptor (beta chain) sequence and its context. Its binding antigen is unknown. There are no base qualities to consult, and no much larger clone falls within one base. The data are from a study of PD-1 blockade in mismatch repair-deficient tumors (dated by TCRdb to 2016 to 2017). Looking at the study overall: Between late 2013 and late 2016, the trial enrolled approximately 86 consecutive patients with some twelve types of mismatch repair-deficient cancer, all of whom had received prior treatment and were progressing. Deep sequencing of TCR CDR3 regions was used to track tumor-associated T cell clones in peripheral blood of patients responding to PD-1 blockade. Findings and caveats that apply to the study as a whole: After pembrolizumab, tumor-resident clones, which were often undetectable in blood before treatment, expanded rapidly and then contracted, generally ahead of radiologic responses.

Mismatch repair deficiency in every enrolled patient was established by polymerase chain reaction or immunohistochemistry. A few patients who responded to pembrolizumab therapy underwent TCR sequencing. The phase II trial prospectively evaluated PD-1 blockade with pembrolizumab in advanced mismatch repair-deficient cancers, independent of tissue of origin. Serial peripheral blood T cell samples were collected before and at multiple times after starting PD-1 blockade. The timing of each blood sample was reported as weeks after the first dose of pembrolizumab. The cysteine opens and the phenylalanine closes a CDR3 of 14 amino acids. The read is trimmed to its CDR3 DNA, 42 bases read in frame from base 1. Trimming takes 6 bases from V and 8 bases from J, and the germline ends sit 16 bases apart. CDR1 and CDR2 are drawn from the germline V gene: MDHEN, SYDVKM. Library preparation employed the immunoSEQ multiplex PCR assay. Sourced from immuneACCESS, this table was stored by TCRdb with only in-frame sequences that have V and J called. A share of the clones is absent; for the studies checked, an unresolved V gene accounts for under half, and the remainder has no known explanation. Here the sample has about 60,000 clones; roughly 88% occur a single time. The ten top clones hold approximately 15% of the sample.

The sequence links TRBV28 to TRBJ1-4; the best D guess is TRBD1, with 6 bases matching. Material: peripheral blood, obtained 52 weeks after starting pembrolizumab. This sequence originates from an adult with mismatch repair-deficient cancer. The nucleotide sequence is TGTGCCAGCAGCCTGGGACACCTCGGCGAAAAACTGTTTTTT. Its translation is CASSLGHLGEKLFF.